This T cell receptor beta chain is drawn from a study of cytomegalovirus exposure and HLA in healthy donors. Libraries were prepared by immunoSEQ multiplex PCR; TCRdb keeps only in-frame clonotypes and omits some of them. The sample has a few hundred thousand clones, about 90% seen once. This CDR3 contains 14 residues. Per germline, CDR1 KGHSH and CDR2 LQKENI. The V gene lost 3 bases and the J gene lost 8 bases, with 14 bases spanning the gap. The sequence was obtained from a young man in good health and CMV-seropositive. The chain joins TRBV18 to TRBJ2-1; D perhaps matches TRBD2 (5 bases). Sequencing was done on a sample of PBMCs. CDR3 loop: CASSPLGGSDEQFF. In nucleotides, the CDR3 is TGTGCCAGCTCACCCCTTGGTGGGAGTGATGAGCAGTTCTTC.